Below, 10 T cell receptor beta chains from the same sample are listed, as sequenced in a study of cytomegalovirus exposure and HLA in healthy donors (TCRdb year 2017). Library construction relied on the immunoSEQ multiplex PCR assay. For the multiplex PCR, a mixture combining 60 forward primers for TCR Vbeta segments and 13 reverse primers for TCR Jbeta segments was used. What TCRdb holds here is the immuneACCESS table cut down to in-frame rearrangements. Part of the clones is not present; checked against another copy, under half of the missing clones reflect an unresolved V gene, and the others are unexplained. The sample table shows fewer than 250,000 clones, and approximately 79% are seen once. The ten most abundant clones make up around 2% of the sample. The specimen sequenced was PBMCs. The receptor set was obtained from a man aged 18 to 29 in good health and CMV-seronegative.

The chain uses TRBV9 and TRBJ2-1; maybe TRBD2 (6 bases). The V gene's germline CDR1 is SGDLS and CDR2 YYNGEE. The CDR3 is made up of 15 amino acids. Deletions cut 1 base from V and 0 bases from J, with 8 bases between. CDR3 nucleotide sequence: TGTGCCAGCAGCGTAATCGGGAGCTCCTACAATGAGCAGTTCTTC. Encoded protein: CASSVIGSSYNEQFF.

The chain has TRBV29-1 and TRBJ2-3, with D perhaps matching TRBD1 (6 bases). The CDR3 runs to 15 residues. Per germline, CDR1 SQVTM and CDR2 ANQGSEA. V was cut by 4 bases and J by 2 bases, with 16 bases left in between. CDR3 in amino acids: CSVVGHPLFTDTQYF. DNA for the CDR3: TGCAGCGTTGTGGGACACCCATTATTCACAGATACGCAGTATTTT.

The count of this clone is one. The V call is TRBV7-9, the J call TRBJ1-2; the match to TRBD1 covers 9 bases. The ends lost 4 bases at V and 4 bases at J; junction bases unmatched: 7. Germline V gene data show CDR1 as SEHNR and CDR2 as FQNEAQ (reference sequence). This CDR3 has 15 residues. This chain's CDR3 is CASSSMTGGIYGYTF. In DNA, the CDR3 is TGTGCCAGCAGCTCCATGACAGGGGGAATCTATGGCTACACCTTC.

A few counts support this clone. The chain employs TRBV6-6 and TRBJ1-1; possibly TRBD1 for D (6 bases). The CDR3 runs 15 residues. V was cut by 2 bases and J by 2 bases, with 12 bases left in between. Germline V gene data show CDR1 as MNHNY and CDR2 as SVGAGI (reference sequence). CDR3 amino acids: CASSYSRGGNTEAFF. The CDR3 DNA reads TGTGCCAGCAGTTACAGCAGGGGTGGAAACACTGAAGCTTTCTTT.

V gene TRBV7-9 combines with J gene TRBJ1-4, with D perhaps matching TRBD1 (6 bases). Germline CDR1 and CDR2: SEHNR and FQNEAQ (reference sequence). Trimming removed 0 bases at V and 4 bases at J, with 12 bases between. The CDR3 loop spans 16 amino acids. CDR3 protein: CASSLAIGQINEKLFF. CDR3 DNA sequence: TGTGCCAGCAGCTTAGCAATCGGACAGATTAATGAAAAACTGTTTTTT.

This clone was seen only a few times. The chain has TRBV5-1 and TRBJ2-5; 7 bases agree with TRBD2. This CDR3 spans 13 amino acids. Germline-derived CDR1 and CDR2 are SGHRS and YFSETQ. The V gene end was trimmed by 5 bases and the J gene end by 3 bases; junction bases not matched to a gene: 4. In DNA form, the CDR3 reads TGCGCCAGCAGTTTTGGGGGGGAAGAGACCCAGTACTTC. Encoded protein: CASSFGGEETQYF.

As concerns this clone: In this CDR3 the conserved last residue, phenylalanine or tryptophan, is missing, so a read error is likely. The chain couples TRBV4-3 to TRBJ1-1; no definite D call. V was cut by 2 bases and J by 7 bases, with 8 bases left in between. Per the germline V gene, CDR1 is LGHNA and CDR2 is YSLEER. This CDR3 comprises 12 residues. CDR3 residues: CASSQPGFEAFL. DNA for the CDR3: TGCGCCAGCAGCCAACCGGGATTTGAAGCTTTCCTT.

The V and J genes are TRBV19 and TRBJ2-7; 8 bases fit TRBD1. Germline V gene data show CDR1 as LNHDA and CDR2 as SQIVND (reference sequence). The ends lost 5 bases at V and 6 bases at J; junction bases unmatched: 9. The CDR3 is 14 residues long. CDR3 region: CASSEGQGVSEQYF. As DNA, the CDR3 is TGTGCCAGTAGTGAAGGACAGGGAGTAAGCGAGCAGTACTTC.

In this sample, this clone turned up once. The V call is TRBV7-8, the J call TRBJ2-7, with TRBD1 identical over 8 bases. Germline loops: CDR1 SGHVS, CDR2 FQNEAQ. The CDR3 consists of 14 residues. With V trimmed by 5 bases and J by 5 bases, 8 bases remained unmatched. In nucleotides, the CDR3 is TGTGCCAGCAGCGCCCGGACAGGGAGCGACGAGCAGTACTTC. It is translated as CASSARTGSDEQYF.

The chain couples TRBV30 to TRBJ1-2, with D tentatively TRBD1 (5 bases). From germline, CDR1 is GTSNPN and CDR2 SVGIG (reference sequence). This CDR3 region has 13 residues. V was cut by 5 bases and J by 5 bases, with 15 bases left in between. This CDR3 reads CAWEDKFLYGYTF. In nucleotides, the CDR3 is TGTGCCTGGGAGGACAAGTTTCTATATGGCTACACCTTC.